These 26 T cell receptor beta chains share one sample of origin, sequenced in a study of CD8+CD57+ T cells in acquired aplastic anemia. Profiling that covered TCR beta VDJ and CDR3 relied on genomic DNA as its template. TCRdb passed the reads through MiXCR, listing each CDR3 protein once. The sample has a few hundred thousand distinct CDR3 sequences; roughly 50% are singletons. Individuals selected for sequencing had exhibited CD8+CD57+ cell expansion on flow cytometry. Specimen: sorted CD4+, CD8+, or CD8+CD57+ T cells (not recorded which) from PBMCs. These receptors all stem from a human donor with aplastic anemia.

This chain links TRBV5-1 with TRBJ2-7; the match to TRBD2 covers 7 bases. The CDR3 has 18 residues. The V gene end was trimmed by 0 bases and the J gene end by 0 bases; junction bases not matched to a gene: 12. From germline, CDR1 is SGHRS and CDR2 YFSETQ. CDR3 coding DNA: TGCGCCAGCAGCTTGGCCGGGTGGGCTAGCGGTAGCTCCTACGAGCAGTACTTC. Translation: CASSLAGWASGSSYEQYF.

There are many counts of this clonotype. The chain uses TRBV12-3 or TRBV12-4 and TRBJ2-7; a weak D match, TRBD1 (5 bases). This CDR3 has 13 residues. V lost 5 bases to trimming and J lost 1 base, with 9 bases between them. CDR3 in amino acids: CASSHRQSYEQYF. The DNA of the CDR3 is TGTGCCAGCAGTCACAGGCAGTCCTACGAGCAGTACTTC.

The chain is built from TRBV7-8 and TRBJ2-7; TRBD2 matches at 12 bases. V lost 3 bases to trimming and J lost 5 bases; unmatched junction nucleotides: 5. This CDR3 region has 15 residues. Germline loops: CDR1 SGHVS, CDR2 FQNEAQ. CDR3 region: CASSFRLAGDDEQYF. The CDR3 bases are TGTGCCAGCAGCTTCCGACTAGCGGGGGATGACGAGCAGTACTTC.

The chain employs TRBV19 and TRBJ2-7, with D maybe TRBD1 (8 bases). The germline gives CDR1 LNHDA, CDR2 SQIVND (reference sequence). V gave up 6 bases and J gave up 7 bases, with 16 bases separating them. The CDR3 spans 13 residues. In nucleotides, the CDR3 is TGTGCCAGTAGATTACAGGGGGGGGAAGAGCAGTACTTC. Protein: CASRLQGGEEQYF.

This clonotype was seen a few times. The chain recombines TRBV19 with TRBJ2-7; TRBD1 matches at 9 bases. The germline CDR1 and CDR2 sequences are LNHDA and SQIVND (reference sequence). The CDR3 totals 15 residues. Germline trimming cut 3 bases from V and 0 bases from J; bases unmatched to any gene: 3. CDR3 sequence (DNA): TGTGCCAGTAGTATCGGGACAGGGAGCTCCTACGAGCAGTACTTC. It codes for CASSIGTGSSYEQYF. The complete variable domain, with remaining parts taken from reference TRBV19 and TRBJ2-7, reads DGGITQSPKYLFRKEGQNVTLSCEQNLNHDAMYWYRQDPGQGLRLIYYSQIVNDFQKGDIAEGYSVSREKKESFPLTVTSAQKNPTAFYLCASSIGTGSSYEQYFGPGTRLTVT.

This clonotype was found a few times. This rearrangement joins TRBV2 to TRBJ2-7, with unresolved D. The CDR3 runs 11 residues. CDR1 is SNHLY and CDR2 is FYNNEI in the germline V gene. V shed 7 bases and J shed 5 bases, with 9 bases lying between them. CDR3 loop: CASTWADEQYF. CDR3 in DNA: TGTGCCAGCACCTGGGCGGACGAGCAGTACTTC.

The V and J genes are TRBV5-1 and TRBJ2-7; 12 nucleotides agree with TRBD2. CDR1 SGHRS and CDR2 YFSETQ come from the germline V gene. After removal of 4 bases from V and 6 bases from J, the junction contained 8 bases not matched to a gene. The CDR3 has 15 amino acids. The chain's CDR3 is CASSPTSGGGREQYF. The CDR3 nucleotides are TGCGCCAGCAGCCCGACTAGCGGGGGAGGCCGCGAGCAGTACTTC.

This clonotype was observed a few times. The rearrangement uses TRBV28 and TRBJ1-4, with a weak D call TRBD1 (6 bases). V was trimmed by 5 bases and J by 1 base, leaving 8 bases between them. Germline CDR1 and CDR2: MDHEN and SYDVKM. The CDR3 has 14 residues. CDR3 amino acids: CASSEGGTNEKLFF. Written as DNA, the CDR3 is TGTGCCAGCAGTGAGGGGGGAACTAATGAAAAACTGTTTTTT.

This clonotype was found a few times. Here the CDR3 DNA reads TGTGCCTGGAGCCCCTGGACAGGGAGAGGTACGCAGTATTTT. It is translated as CAWSPWTGRGTQYF. The chain uses TRBV30 and TRBJ2-3, with 8 bases aligning to TRBD1. Germline CDR1 is GTSNPN and CDR2 is SVGIG (reference sequence). The CDR3 sequence is 14 residues long. The V segment lost 3 bases and the J segment 8 bases; nucleotides outside the gene matches: 10. The full variable domain, rest sourced from reference TRBV30 and TRBJ2-3, is SQTIHQWPATLVQPVGSPLSLECTVEGTSNPNLYWYRQAAGRGLQLLFYSVGIGQISSEVPQNLSASRPQDRQFILSSKKLLLSDSGFYLCAWSPWTGRGTQYFGPGTRLTVL.

The chain is built from TRBV19 and TRBJ2-2, with a tentative D call TRBD1 (5 bases). Germline V gene data show CDR1 as LNHDA and CDR2 as SQIVND (reference sequence). CDR3 length: 15 amino acids. Trimming removed 6 bases from V and 4 bases from J, with 15 bases in between. The CDR3, as DNA: TGTGCCAGTAGCCTGATACAGGCTACCACCGGGGAGCTGTTTTTT. It specifies CASSLIQATTGELFF.

The sample holds one count of this clonotype. The chain combines TRBV10-3 with TRBJ2-1; perhaps TRBD2 as D (7 bases). Deletions cut 0 bases from V and 3 bases from J, with 12 bases between. The germline CDR1 and CDR2 sequences are ENHRY and SYGVKD. The CDR3 is 16 residues long. The CDR3 nucleotides read TGTGCCATCAGTGAGTCGGCGGGGGCGTACTACAATGAGCAGTTCTTC. Amino acids: CAISESAGAYYNEQFF.

Many counts were recorded for this clonotype. The chain has TRBV12-3 or TRBV12-4 and TRBJ2-2; the match to TRBD1 covers 8 bases. The CDR3 has 15 amino acids. After removal of 7 bases from V and 0 bases from J, the junction contained 4 bases not matched to a gene. CDR3 region: CASTSQGANTGELFF. The CDR3 DNA follows: TGTGCCAGCACCTCACAGGGGGCGAACACCGGGGAGCTGTTTTTT.

In this sample, this clonotype turned up many times. The chain combines TRBV20-1 with TRBJ1-5, with 8 bases that match TRBD1. This CDR3 has 16 amino acids. V lost 5 bases and J lost 0; bases outside the gene matches: 9. Germline CDR1 DFQATT, CDR2 SNEGSKA (reference sequence). The CDR3 DNA reads TGCAGTGCTTACCCCGGACAGGGATCTAGCAATCAGCCCCAGCATTTT. Encoded protein: CSAYPGQGSSNQPQHF.

Ten or more counts support this clonotype. This chain links TRBV19 with TRBJ1-4; 8 bases are shared with TRBD1. The CDR3 sequence is 18 residues long. After removal of 8 bases from V and 5 bases from J, the junction contained 19 bases not matched to a gene. Germline lookup yields CDR1 LNHDA and CDR2 SQIVND (reference sequence). The CDR3, as DNA: TGTGCCAGTTGTGACCTGGGACAGGACGTACCCTTAAATGAAAAACTGTTTTTT. Its protein is CASCDLGQDVPLNEKLFF.

V usage is TRBV29-1 and J usage is TRBJ1-1; 10 bases map to TRBD1. Germline V CDR1 and CDR2: SQVTM, ANQGSEA. The CDR3 spans 15 residues. V gave up 4 bases and J gave up 8 bases; unmatched junction bases: 13. CDR3 DNA sequence: TGCAGCGTTGGAGCGGGACAGGGGAGCCCCACCGAAGCTTTCTTT. As protein: CSVGAGQGSPTEAFF.

The V call is TRBV9, the J call TRBJ1-3; D unclear. This CDR3 has 16 amino acids. Germline-derived CDR1 and CDR2 are SGDLS and YYNGEE. Deletions cut 0 bases from V and 0 bases from J, with 10 bases between. DNA for the CDR3: TGTGCCAGCAGCGTAGATCCGTCACGCTCTGGAAACACCATATATTTT. This sequence encodes CASSVDPSRSGNTIYF.

The chain is built from TRBV10-1 and TRBJ2-1, with D perhaps given as TRBD1 or TRBD2 (6 bases each). The germline CDR1 and CDR2 sequences are WNHNN and SYGVQD (reference sequence). CDR3 size: 17 residues. Trimming pared 11 bases from V and 0 bases from J, leaving 23 bases between. The chain's CDR3 is CAGRDRRGASSYNEQFF. The CDR3, as DNA: TGCGCCGGCCGCGACAGGAGGGGGGCGAGCTCCTACAATGAGCAGTTCTTC.

Ten or more counts support this clonotype. The CDR3 bases are TGTGCCAGCAGCGTAGGAATAGGGACAGGGGGCGGAAACACCATATATTTT. Translated, it gives CASSVGIGTGGGNTIYF. The chain has TRBV9 and TRBJ1-3, with 12 bases fitting TRBD1. Germline V CDR1 and CDR2: SGDLS, YYNGEE. This CDR3 has 17 residues. Trimming took 0 bases from V and 4 from J; bases not matched to a gene: 5. Looking up the rest from reference TRBV9 and TRBJ1-3 gives the full variable domain: DSGVTQTPKHLITATGQRVTLRCSPRSGDLSVYWYQQSLDQGLQFLIQYYNGEERAKGNILERFSAQQFPDLHSELNLSSLELGDSALYFCASSVGIGTGGGNTIYFGEGSWLTVV.

This clonotype was detected ten times or more. The chain carries TRBV7-9 and TRBJ1-2; D perhaps matches TRBD1 (5 bases). The CDR3 is 14 amino acids. The germline V gene encodes CDR1 SEHNR and CDR2 FQNEAQ (reference sequence). V shed 4 bases and J shed 2 bases, with 11 bases lying between them. For the CDR3, the DNA is TGTGCCAGCAGCTCTCCTTCAGGGAACTATGGCTACACCTTC. Encoded protein: CASSSPSGNYGYTF.

This rearrangement joins TRBV7-9 to TRBJ1-2; D is undetermined. The V end lost 5 bases, the J end lost 6 bases, and 13 bases lay between the germline ends. Per the germline V gene, CDR1 is SEHNR and CDR2 is FQNEAQ (reference sequence). This CDR3 region has 13 residues. For the CDR3, the DNA is TGTGCCAGCAGCACGGGCCAAGGGAATGGCTACACCTTC. Residues: CASSTGQGNGYTF.

V and J are TRBV15 and TRBJ2-7; D gene uncertain. Deletions cut 3 bases from V and 6 bases from J, with 6 bases between. Germline loops: CDR1 LNHNV, CDR2 YYDKDF (reference sequence). This CDR3 has 11 residues. The CDR3 DNA reads TGTGCCACCAGCAGGGGCGTCGAGCAGTACTTC. It yields the protein CATSRGVEQYF.

Ten or more counts support this clonotype. This chain connects TRBV20-1 to TRBJ2-3; 7 bases match TRBD2. The ends lost 3 bases at V and 3 bases at J; junction bases unmatched: 0. The CDR3 runs 12 residues. Germline V CDR1 and CDR2: DFQATT, SNEGSKA (reference sequence). The CDR3 DNA follows: TGCAGTGCTAGGGGAGGGACAGATACGCAGTATTTT. Its translation is CSARGGTDTQYF.

This clonotype was recorded many times. The V call is TRBV13, the J call TRBJ2-7, with 8 bases aligning to TRBD1. Losses at the gene ends were 5 bases for V and 3 bases for J; bases not matched to a gene: 9. The germline gives CDR1 PRHDT, CDR2 FYEKMQ (reference sequence). This CDR3 is 15 amino acids long. CDR3 DNA sequence: TGTGCCAGCAGCCGAAATCCGGGACAGGACTACGAGCAGTACTTC. Its protein product is CASSRNPGQDYEQYF.

The chain joins TRBV10-3 to TRBJ1-1, with 8 bases matching TRBD1. This CDR3 contains 13 residues. V was clipped by 6 bases and J by 4 bases; unmatched bases: 4. Germline assignment: CDR1 ENHRY and CDR2 SYGVKD. The CDR3 coding sequence is TGTGCCATCAGACCTACAGGGGGCACTGAAGCTTTCTTT. Its protein product is CAIRPTGGTEAFF.

This clonotype was found many times. The chain couples TRBV12-3 or TRBV12-4 to TRBJ1-3, with 7 nucleotides matching TRBD1. This CDR3 is 12 amino acids long. V shed 9 bases and J 3 bases; nucleotides not matched to a gene: 2. CDR3 coding DNA: TGTGCCAGTCGGGACAGTGGAAACACCATATATTTT. It encodes CASRDSGNTIYF.

This clonotype was detected ten times or more. The V and J genes are TRBV12-3 or TRBV12-4 and TRBJ2-5; D possibly corresponds to TRBD2 (6 bases). The CDR3 sequence is 15 residues long. Deletions cut 7 bases from V and 1 base from J, with 16 bases between. CDR3: CASTKSRDFQETQYF. In nucleotides, the CDR3 is TGTGCCAGCACCAAATCACGGGACTTCCAAGAGACCCAGTACTTC.